This TCR beta chain emerged from a study of siplizumab effects on memory and regulatory T cells. Trimming took off 4 bases at V and 3 bases at J, with 8 bases between the two ends. Looked up from germline, CDR1 is SGHNT and CDR2 is YYREEE (reference sequence). The CDR3 runs to 12 residues. Data came from immunoSEQ multiplex PCR; TCRdb stores just in-frame clones and leaves some out. The table records tens of thousands of clones, about 91% of them present only once. A few counts support this clone. Its antigen is not identified. General study points: An assignable phenotype, naive or memory, was missing from roughly 83-96% of proliferating CD4+ or CD8+ clones. Under siplizumab, an average approximately 69% of mappable alloreactive CD4+ clones were Treg-derived, compared with over 25% in controls. Among sequences traceable to unstimulated CD4+ memory cells, alloreactive ones were significantly reduced by siplizumab. A major contribution to the alloresponse seemed to be made by naive T cells, which seemed more diverse than memory cells.

This receptor was obtained from a human donor in good health. The chain is built from TRBV5-4 and TRBJ2-7; D uncertain. Sequencing was performed on Tregs sorted from blood. CDR3 loop: CASSRDGYEQYF. The CDR3 region has the DNA TGTGCCAGCAGCCGAGACGGCTACGAGCAGTACTTC.